The rows below give T cell receptor beta chains drawn from one sample of a study of blood T cell repertoires in COVID-19. Profiled with immunoSEQ multiplex PCR; TCRdb holds only in-frame clones, not every one. The sample carries tens of thousands of clones, over 70% recorded once. The sequenced material came from peripheral blood. Receptors originate from a man aged 45-60 years with active COVID-19. The CDR3 runs from the conserved cysteine through the conserved F or W. The D gene is left open where the match is weak. Clone size is stated in some rows and not others, as once, few, many or a class when expanded.

J: TRBJ2-7; V: TRBV25-1; D: TRBD2; size: -; CDR3: CASQGLALYEQYF; DNA: TGTGCCAGCCAAGGACTAGCTCTATACGAGCAGTACTTC
J: TRBJ2-1; V: TRBV7-3; D: -; size: once; CDR3: CASSLDRFYNEQFF; DNA: TGTGCCAGCAGCCTAGACAGGTTCTACAATGAGCAGTTCTTC
J: TRBJ2-3; V: TRBV25-1; D: -; size: -; CDR3: CASETNLGTDTQYF; DNA: TGTGCCAGTGAAACTAATTTGGGCACAGATACGCAGTATTTT
J: TRBJ2-2; V: TRBV7-9; D: -; size: once; CDR3: CASSLTEGVSGELFF; DNA: TGTGCCAGCAGCTTAACGGAGGGCGTTTCCGGGGAGCTGTTTTTT
J: TRBJ2-1; V: TRBV9; D: TRBD2; size: -; CDR3: CASSDSGGEQFF; DNA: TGTGCCAGCAGCGATAGCGGGGGGGAGCAGTTCTTC
J: TRBJ2-7; V: TRBV6-5; D: -; size: -; CDR3: CASSPGGYEQYF; DNA: TGTGCCAGCAGCCCCGGCGGGTACGAGCAGTACTTC
J: TRBJ2-7; V: TRBV4-1; D: -; size: few; CDR3: CASSQDPAGYNYEQYF; DNA: TGCGCCAGCAGCCAAGATCCTGCGGGGTACAACTACGAGCAGTACTTC
J: TRBJ1-1; V: TRBV12-5; D: -; size: -; CDR3: CASGLARRGEAFF; DNA: TGTGCTAGTGGTTTGGCTCGGCGGGGGGAAGCTTTCTTT
J: TRBJ2-2; V: TRBV2; D: -; size: once; CDR3: CASRDTSNTGELFF; DNA: TGTGCCAGCCGCGACACCTCAAACACCGGGGAGCTGTTTTTT
J: TRBJ1-1; V: TRBV6-5; D: -; size: -; CDR3: CASRDRGNTEAFF; DNA: TGTGCCAGCAGAGATCGCGGTAACACTGAAGCTTTCTTT
J: TRBJ2-1; V: TRBV4-2; D: -; size: -; CDR3: CASSQEEGGPSYNEQFF; DNA: TGTGCCAGCAGCCAAGAGGAAGGCGGTCCTTCCTACAATGAGCAGTTCTTC
J: TRBJ2-6; V: TRBV7-2; D: -; size: -; CDR3: CASSFVRGHSGANVLTF; DNA: TGTGCCAGCAGCTTTGTCAGGGGTCATTCTGGGGCCAACGTCCTGACTTTC
J: TRBJ2-7; V: TRBV27; D: -; size: -; CDR3: CASSLSPTGAYEQYF; DNA: TGTGCCAGCAGTTTATCTCCCACAGGAGCCTACGAGCAGTACTTC
J: TRBJ2-3; V: TRBV5-1; D: -; size: -; CDR3: CASSPRAITSTDTQYF; DNA: TGCGCCAGCAGCCCCCGAGCGATAACTAGCACAGATACGCAGTATTTT
J: TRBJ1-1; V: TRBV4-1; D: TRBD1; size: -; CDR3: CASSQFRDRGTEAFF; DNA: TGCGCCAGCAGCCAGTTCCGGGACAGGGGGACTGAAGCTTTCTTT
J: TRBJ1-2; V: TRBV19; D: -; size: -; CDR3: CASSIVSGGYTF; DNA: TGTGCCAGTAGTATCGTCTCCGGTGGCTACACCTTC
J: TRBJ1-4; V: TRBV10-3; D: -; size: -; CDR3: CAIRGATNEKLFF; DNA: TGTGCCATCAGAGGGGCAACTAATGAAAAACTGTTTTTT
J: TRBJ1-4; V: TRBV27; D: -; size: -; CDR3: CASSSLRKATNEKLFF; DNA: TGTGCCAGCAGTTCCCTCAGGAAGGCAACTAATGAAAAACTGTTTTTT
J: TRBJ2-3; V: TRBV5-1; D: TRBD2; size: -; CDR3: CASYLAGGTDTQYF; DNA: TGCGCCAGCTACCTAGCGGGGGGCACAGATACGCAGTATTTT
J: TRBJ2-5; V: TRBV19; D: -; size: -; CDR3: CASSITSFGGGETQYF; DNA: TGTGCCAGTAGTATAACGTCCTTCGGAGGGGGCGAGACCCAGTACTTC
J: TRBJ2-2; V: TRBV9; D: TRBD2; size: -; CDR3: CASSVARTQRGARTGELFF; DNA: TGTGCCAGCAGCGTAGCTCGAACCCAGCGGGGGGCTCGGACCGGGGAGCTGTTTTTT
J: TRBJ1-1; V: TRBV20-1; D: -; size: -; CDR3: CSARDKEEAFF; DNA: TGCAGTGCTAGAGATAAGGAGGAAGCTTTCTTT
J: TRBJ2-7; V: TRBV9; D: -; size: -; CDR3: CASSPGRGRSYEQYF; DNA: TGTGCCAGCAGTCCGGGACGAGGGAGGTCCTACGAGCAGTACTTC
J: TRBJ1-1; V: TRBV11-2; D: -; size: once; CDR3: CASSFINTEAFF; DNA: TGTGCCAGCAGCTTCATCAACACTGAAGCTTTCTTT
J: TRBJ1-2; V: TRBV4-3; D: TRBD1; size: once; CDR3: CASSQEQGGGYGYTF; DNA: TGCGCCAGCAGCCAAGAACAGGGGGGAGGCTATGGCTACACCTTC
J: TRBJ2-7; V: TRBV11-2; D: -; size: -; CDR3: CASSRSGDVSYEQYF; DNA: TGTGCCAGCAGTCGTAGCGGAGACGTGAGCTACGAGCAGTACTTC
J: TRBJ1-1; V: TRBV29-1; D: -; size: -; CDR3: CSVGTARDTEAFF; DNA: TGCAGCGTTGGTACCGCCAGGGACACTGAAGCTTTCTTT
J: TRBJ2-3; V: TRBV5-1; D: -; size: -; CDR3: CASSLAASSGPDTQYF; DNA: TGCGCCAGCAGCTTGGCGGCTAGCAGTGGCCCAGATACGCAGTATTTT
J: TRBJ2-7; V: TRBV7-8; D: -; size: once; CDR3: CASSLYASSYEQYF; DNA: TGTGCCAGCAGCTTATACGCGTCCTCCTACGAGCAGTACTTC
J: TRBJ2-5; V: TRBV10-1; D: TRBD2; size: -; CDR3: CASSSSGRRETQYF; DNA: TGCGCCAGCAGTAGTAGCGGGCGGCGGGAGACCCAGTACTTC
J: TRBJ2-1; V: TRBV29-1; D: -; size: -; CDR3: CSVEVRGSYNEQFF; DNA: TGCAGCGTTGAAGTCAGGGGATCCTACAATGAGCAGTTCTTC
J: TRBJ2-3; V: TRBV7-8; D: TRBD1; size: -; CDR3: CASSRDRTGSFGDTQYF; DNA: TGTGCCAGCAGCCGAGATAGGACAGGGTCGTTTGGAGATACGCAGTATTTT
J: TRBJ2-5; V: TRBV5-1; D: -; size: -; CDR3: CASSLLEQETQYF; DNA: TGCGCCAGCAGCTTGCTGGAGCAAGAGACCCAGTACTTC
J: TRBJ2-2; V: TRBV5-1; D: -; size: -; CDR3: CASSLKAGLNTGELFF; DNA: TGCGCCAGCAGCTTGAAGGCCGGGTTGAACACCGGGGAGCTGTTTTTT
J: TRBJ2-1; V: TRBV5-4; D: -; size: -; CDR3: CASSYELADEQFF; DNA: TGTGCCAGCAGCTACGAATTAGCAGATGAGCAGTTCTTC
J: TRBJ2-3; V: TRBV7-8; D: TRBD1; size: -; CDR3: CASSLARMGSGGDTQYF; DNA: TGTGCCAGCAGCTTAGCTAGGATGGGGTCAGGGGGAGATACGCAGTATTTT
J: TRBJ1-2; V: TRBV21-1; D: -; size: -; CDR3: CASSKKRQGGDYGYTF; DNA: TGTGCCAGCAGCAAAAAGCGACAGGGAGGAGACTATGGCTACACCTTC
J: TRBJ2-1; V: TRBV6-5; D: TRBD1; size: -; CDR3: CASRPTGGSYNEQFF; DNA: TGTGCCAGCAGGCCCACAGGGGGCTCCTACAATGAGCAGTTCTTC
J: TRBJ1-5; V: TRBV7-9; D: -; size: once; CDR3: CASSFGGRDQPQHF; DNA: TGTGCCAGCAGCTTTGGGGGGAGGGACCAGCCCCAGCATTTT
J: TRBJ2-4; V: TRBV4-3; D: -; size: -; CDR3: CASSQDPVTLDIQYF; DNA: TGCGCCAGCAGCCAAGATCCAGTGACTCTAGACATTCAGTACTTC
J: TRBJ1-3; V: TRBV3-1/TRBV3-2; D: -; size: -; CDR3: CASRNSGNTIYF; DNA: TGTGCCAGCAGGAACAGTGGAAACACCATATATTTT
J: TRBJ1-2; V: TRBV12-3/TRBV12-4; D: -; size: -; CDR3: CASSLGQGGYTF; DNA: TGTGCCAGCAGTCTGGGGCAGGGGGGCTACACCTTC
J: TRBJ2-2; V: TRBV29-1; D: TRBD1; size: -; CDR3: CSVEDLGQGGAGELFF; DNA: TGCAGCGTTGAAGATCTGGGACAGGGTGGTGCCGGGGAGCTGTTTTTT
J: TRBJ1-5; V: TRBV5-6; D: TRBD1; size: once; CDR3: CASSPGTGLVQPQHF; DNA: TGTGCCAGCAGCCCCGGGACAGGGTTGGTTCAGCCCCAGCATTTT
J: TRBJ1-1; V: TRBV7-2; D: -; size: -; CDR3: CASSLHTNTEAFF; DNA: TGTGCCAGCAGCTTACACACGAACACTGAAGCTTTCTTT
J: TRBJ2-3; V: TRBV10-2; D: -; size: -; CDR3: CASTLRRDTQYF; DNA: TGCGCCAGCACCCTCCGGAGGGATACGCAGTATTTT
J: TRBJ2-3; V: TRBV5-4; D: TRBD2; size: -; CDR3: CASSSGLAGEDTQYF; DNA: TGTGCCAGCAGCTCGGGACTAGCGGGAGAAGATACGCAGTATTTT
J: TRBJ2-5; V: TRBV7-3; D: -; size: -; CDR3: CASSLGGFGETQYF; DNA: TGTGCCAGCAGCCTCGGGGGATTCGGAGAGACCCAGTACTTC
J: TRBJ2-5; V: TRBV3-1/TRBV3-2; D: -; size: -; CDR3: CASSQVRRQETQYF; DNA: TGTGCCAGCAGCCAAGTCCGGAGGCAAGAGACCCAGTACTTC
J: TRBJ2-6; V: TRBV19; D: -; size: -; CDR3: CASSMFIRGIPGANVLTF; DNA: TGTGCCAGTAGTATGTTCATCAGGGGAATTCCTGGGGCCAACGTCCTGACTTTC
J: TRBJ1-1; V: TRBV7-9; D: -; size: -; CDR3: CASSPRANTLEAFF; DNA: TGTGCCAGCAGCCCGAGAGCAAATACCCTTGAAGCTTTCTTT
J: TRBJ2-1; V: TRBV3-1/TRBV3-2; D: -; size: -; CDR3: CASSQVARWEQFF; DNA: TGTGCCAGCAGCCAAGTCGCGAGGTGGGAGCAGTTCTTC
J: TRBJ2-5; V: TRBV4-2; D: TRBD2; size: -; CDR3: CASSQRERGQETQYF; DNA: TGTGCCAGCAGCCAAAGGGAGCGGGGGCAAGAGACCCAGTACTTC